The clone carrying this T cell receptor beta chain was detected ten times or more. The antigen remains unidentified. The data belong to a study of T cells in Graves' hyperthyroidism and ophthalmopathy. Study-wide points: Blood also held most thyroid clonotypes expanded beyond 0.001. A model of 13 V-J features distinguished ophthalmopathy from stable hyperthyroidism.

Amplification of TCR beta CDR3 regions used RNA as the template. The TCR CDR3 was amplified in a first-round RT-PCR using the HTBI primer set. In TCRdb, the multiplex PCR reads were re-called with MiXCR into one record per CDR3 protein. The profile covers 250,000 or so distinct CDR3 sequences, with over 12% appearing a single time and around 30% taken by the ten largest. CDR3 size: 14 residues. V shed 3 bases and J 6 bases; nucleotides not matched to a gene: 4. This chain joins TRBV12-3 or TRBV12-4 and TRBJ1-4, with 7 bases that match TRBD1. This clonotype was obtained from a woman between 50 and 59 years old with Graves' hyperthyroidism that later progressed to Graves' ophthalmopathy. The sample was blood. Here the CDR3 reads CASSFGTGDEKLFF. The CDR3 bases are TGTGCCAGCAGTTTTGGTACAGGGGATGAAAAACTGTTTTTT.